The rows below give T cell receptor beta chains drawn from one sample of a study of cytomegalovirus exposure and HLA in healthy donors. Sequencing used immunoSEQ multiplex PCR; TCRdb keeps in-frame clones, though not all of them. The sample consists of some 89,000 clones, about two thirds of them appearing once. Sequenced material: PBMCs. All receptors derive from a man between 60 and 75 years old in good health and CMV-seronegative. Both conserved end residues are part of each CDR3. The order of the fields is J gene, D gene, V gene, clone size, CDR3 DNA, CDR3 protein. A D gene is named only where the DNA matches it firmly. Expanded clones are given a class, and other clones once, few, many or no size at all.

TRBJ1-3 TRBD1 TRBV19 NA TGTGCCAGTAGGGTTAGCGACAGGGGCCTCTCTGGAAACACCATATATTTT CASRVSDRGLSGNTIYF
TRBJ1-1 NA TRBV7-2 NA TGTGCCAGCAGCCCGTCCCACTTGAACACTGAAGCTTTCTTT CASSPSHLNTEAFF
TRBJ2-7 TRBD2 TRBV5-4 NA TGTGCCAGCAGCCCAACTCAGACTAGCCAGAGGGAGCAGTACTTC CASSPTQTSQREQYF
TRBJ1-5 NA TRBV4-1 NA TGCGCCAGCAGCCAACCGAGGGGGGGGCGCGTCGTCAATCAGCCCCAGCATTTT CASSQPRGGRVVNQPQHF
TRBJ2-1 TRBD2 TRBV7-2 NA TGTGCCAGCAGCTTATGGGCTAGCGGGGGGACAGGGACCAATGAGCAGTTCTTC CASSLWASGGTGTNEQFF
TRBJ2-3 NA TRBV14 few TGTGCCAGCAGCCAAGATTTCGGGGATACGCAGTATTTT CASSQDFGDTQYF
TRBJ1-1 NA TRBV18 few TGTGCCAGCCGAAAAGTCCAGGGGAACACTGAAGCTTTCTTT CASRKVQGNTEAFF
TRBJ1-1 TRBD1 TRBV2 NA TGTGCCAGCAGGTCCCCTACAGGGGGCGTTGGTGAAGCTTTCTTT CASRSPTGGVGEAFF
TRBJ2-1 TRBD2 TRBV5-1 few TGCGCCAGCAAGCGGGGTCTAGCGGGGGGGAGTGAGCAGTTCTTC CASKRGLAGGSEQFF
TRBJ2-2 TRBD2 TRBV5-4 NA TGTGCCAGCAGCTTGTGGGCTAGCGGGGGGGCCGGGGAGCTGTTTTTT CASSLWASGGAGELFF
TRBJ2-5 NA TRBV7-6 NA TGTGCCAGCAGCCCTCGAGGAGTCCGGGAGACCCAGTACTTC CASSPRGVRETQYF
TRBJ1-6 NA TRBV12-5 NA TGTGCTAGTGGACCCCCCAGGGCCCCGGGTTCACCCCTCCACTTT CASGPPRAPGSPLHF
TRBJ2-3 TRBD2 TRBV29-1 NA TGCAGCGTTGAAACTAGCGGGAGGACGGATACGCAGTATTTT CSVETSGRTDTQYF
TRBJ1-4 NA TRBV2 few TGTGCCGCCGCGGGGGGAGTTAATGAAAAACTGTTTTTT CAAAGGVNEKLFF
TRBJ1-1 TRBD1 TRBV18 NA TGTGCCAGCTCACCATCTACAGGGGTATGGACTGAAGCTTTCTTT CASSPSTGVWTEAFF
TRBJ2-3 NA TRBV5-5 NA TGTGCCAGCAGCTTGGCTGGGGCAGACCGCCTCACAGATACGCAGTATTTT CASSLAGADRLTDTQYF
TRBJ1-5 NA TRBV7-2 NA TGTGCCAGCAGCTTAGCGGAGGGAGTCCAGCCCCAGCATTTT CASSLAEGVQPQHF
TRBJ2-2 NA TRBV19 few TGTGCCAGTAGGCTAACTAGGCGGGCCGACACCGGGGAGCTGTTTTTT CASRLTRRADTGELFF
TRBJ2-7 TRBD1 TRBV29-1 once TGCAGCGTCTCTAGGATGGGACAGGGCCACGAGCAGTACTTC CSVSRMGQGHEQYF
TRBJ2-3 NA TRBV1 once TGCACCAGCAGCCAAGGGGAGCGGGAGGCCACTCTGAGGGATACGCAGTATTTT CTSSQGEREATLRDTQYF
TRBJ2-2 NA TRBV28 NA TGTGCCAGCACTGCCCCATGGGGGCGAGGCACCGGGGAGCTGTTTTTT CASTAPWGRGTGELFF
TRBJ2-3 NA TRBV5-4 few TGTGCCAGCAGCCCAACCAGCGGTACCACAGATACGCAGTATTTT CASSPTSGTTDTQYF
TRBJ1-3 NA TRBV7-8 NA TGTGCCAGCAGCTTAGTGTTGGGGCCGGCCGGAAACACCATATATTTT CASSLVLGPAGNTIYF
TRBJ2-3 NA TRBV18 NA TGTGCCAGCTCACCCTTGGCATCCACAGATACGCAGTATTTT CASSPLASTDTQYF
TRBJ1-1 NA TRBV28 NA TGTGCCAGCAGTTACGGCGGGCAGAACACTGAAGCTTTCTTT CASSYGGQNTEAFF
TRBJ1-1 NA TRBV6-5 NA TGTGCCAGCAGCCCCCAGGGGAACACTGAAGCTTTCTTT CASSPQGNTEAFF
TRBJ2-7 TRBD2 TRBV7-9 NA TGTTCCAGCAGCTTAGTAACCCTAGCGGGGCCCTACGAGCAGTACTTC CSSSLVTLAGPYEQYF
TRBJ1-1 NA TRBV9 NA TGTGCCAGCAGCGTAATGGGCAGCCCGAGACCGAACACTGAAGCTTTCTTT CASSVMGSPRPNTEAFF
TRBJ1-1 NA TRBV29-1 NA TGCAGCACGGAGGGAGACACTGAAGCTTTCTTT CSTEGDTEAFF
TRBJ1-5 NA TRBV4-1 NA TGCGCCAGCAGCCAAGACCCCAGGGGCAATCAGCCCCAGCATTTT CASSQDPRGNQPQHF
TRBJ2-2 TRBD1 TRBV6-1 NA TGTGCCAGCTGCCGACAGGGAGCCAACACCGGGGAGCTGTTTTTT CASCRQGANTGELFF
TRBJ1-1 NA TRBV6-5 NA TGTGCCAGCAGTTACTCGGGAGGGGTCACTGAAGCTTTCTTT CASSYSGGVTEAFF
TRBJ2-3 TRBD2 TRBV6-5 few TGTGCCAGCAGTTCGCGGGGGGTCAGCACAGATACGCAGTATTTT CASSSRGVSTDTQYF
TRBJ2-7 TRBD1 TRBV6-1 NA TGTGCCTCAATCCGGGACAGGGGATCCTACGAGCAGTACTTC CASIRDRGSYEQYF
TRBJ1-1 NA TRBV6-5 NA TGTGCCAGCAGTTACCGACAGAAGAACACTGAAGCTTTCTTT CASSYRQKNTEAFF
TRBJ1-5 NA TRBV19 NA TGTGCCAGTAGTATTTCGGGGGGGGATAGCAATCAGCCCCAGCATTTT CASSISGGDSNQPQHF